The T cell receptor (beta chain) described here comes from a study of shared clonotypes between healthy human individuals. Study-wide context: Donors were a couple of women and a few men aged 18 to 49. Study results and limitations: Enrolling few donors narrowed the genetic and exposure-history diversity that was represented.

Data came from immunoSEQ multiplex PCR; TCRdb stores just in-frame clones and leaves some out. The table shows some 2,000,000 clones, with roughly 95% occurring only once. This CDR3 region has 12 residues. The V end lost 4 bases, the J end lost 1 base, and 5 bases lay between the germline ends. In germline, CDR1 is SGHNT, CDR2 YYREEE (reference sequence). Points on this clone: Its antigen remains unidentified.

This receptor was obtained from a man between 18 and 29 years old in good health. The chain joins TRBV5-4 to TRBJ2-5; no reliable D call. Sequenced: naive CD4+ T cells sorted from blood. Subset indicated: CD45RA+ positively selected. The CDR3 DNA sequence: TGTGCCAGCAGCATTCCCCAAGAGACCCAGTACTTC. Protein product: CASSIPQETQYF.